The entry below describes one T cell receptor (beta chain). Original methodology: Reference gene primers were amplified, and this amplification served to estimate nucleated cell counts. The protocol was immunoSEQ multiplex PCR, while the TCRdb copy is restricted to in-frame clones and leaves out a portion. V and J calls and clone size are given by that table; D and trimming were obtained from the DNA. The sample records about 110,000 clones, about 75% being singletons. Germline V gives CDR1 SGDLS, CDR2 YYNGEE. This CDR3 is 16 amino acids long. V was pared by 2 bases and J by 4 bases, with 6 bases of the junction left unmatched. This sample is part of a study of blood T cell repertoires in COVID-19.

The clonotype comes from a man aged 80 or over with acute or convalescent COVID-19. Source material: peripheral blood. The V gene is TRBV9, the J gene TRBJ2-5; 12 nucleotides agree with TRBD2. In DNA, the CDR3 is TGTGCCAGCAGCGTTCTAGCGGGAGGGCCACGAGAGACCCAGTACTTC. Its protein is CASSVLAGGPRETQYF.